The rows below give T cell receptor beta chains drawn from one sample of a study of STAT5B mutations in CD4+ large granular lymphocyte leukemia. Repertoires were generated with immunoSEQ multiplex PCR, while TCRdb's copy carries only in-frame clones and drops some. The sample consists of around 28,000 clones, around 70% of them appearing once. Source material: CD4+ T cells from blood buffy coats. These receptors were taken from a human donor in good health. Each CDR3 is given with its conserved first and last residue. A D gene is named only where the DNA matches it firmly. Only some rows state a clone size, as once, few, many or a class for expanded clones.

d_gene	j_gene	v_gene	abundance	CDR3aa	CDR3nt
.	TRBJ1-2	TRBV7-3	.	CASSLARTGNYGYTF	TGTGCCAGCAGCTTAGCCCGAACAGGCAACTATGGCTACACCTTC
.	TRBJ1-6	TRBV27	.	CASSPVGVMTYNSPLHF	TGTGCCAGCAGTCCTGTTGGGGTGATGACCTATAATTCACCCCTCCACTTT
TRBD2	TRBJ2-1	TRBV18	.	CASSPRREGEQFF	TGTGCCAGCTCACCACGGCGGGAGGGTGAGCAGTTCTTC
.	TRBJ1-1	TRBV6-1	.	CASSGPTGRTEAFF	TGTGCCAGCAGTGGACCGACGGGGCGCACTGAAGCTTTCTTT
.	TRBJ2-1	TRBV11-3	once	CASSLVGRGEQFF	TGTGCCAGCAGCTTAGTTGGTAGGGGTGAGCAGTTCTTC
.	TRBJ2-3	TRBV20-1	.	CSATLGRVQYF	TGCAGTGCTACCCTAGGTCGGGTGCAGTATTTT
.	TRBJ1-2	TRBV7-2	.	CASSLDSTYGYTF	TGTGCCAGCAGCTTGGACAGCACCTATGGCTACACCTTC
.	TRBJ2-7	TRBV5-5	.	CASSLGPGGVSYEQYF	TGTGCCAGCAGCTTGGGCCCTGGAGGGGTCAGTTACGAGCAGTACTTC
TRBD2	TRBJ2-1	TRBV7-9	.	CASSPRGLAGVNEQFF	TGTGCCAGCAGCCCCCGCGGACTAGCGGGGGTGAATGAGCAGTTCTTC
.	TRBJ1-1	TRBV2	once	CASSRESGTTIGAFF	TGTGCCAGCAGCAGAGAGTCAGGGACCACCATAGGAGCTTTCTTT
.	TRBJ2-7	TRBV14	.	CASSQEGQGREQYF	TGTGCCAGCAGCCAAGAGGGCCAGGGTCGCGAGCAGTACTTC
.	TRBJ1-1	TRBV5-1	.	CASSSSLPGDTEAFF	TGCGCCAGCAGCTCCTCCCTTCCGGGGGACACTGAAGCTTTCTTT
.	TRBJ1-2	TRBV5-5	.	CASSLDGQPGRGYTF	TGTGCCAGCAGCTTGGATGGACAGCCCGGGAGGGGCTACACCTTC
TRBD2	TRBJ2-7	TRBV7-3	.	CASSLNRGEEQYF	TGTGCCAGCAGCTTAAATCGGGGGGAAGAGCAGTACTTC
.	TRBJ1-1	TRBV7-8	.	CASSSSTVTEAFF	TGTGCCAGCAGCTCTTCGACAGTCACTGAAGCTTTCTTT
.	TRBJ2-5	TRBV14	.	CASSQDHGKWETQYF	TGTGCCAGCAGCCAAGATCACGGGAAGTGGGAGACCCAGTACTTC
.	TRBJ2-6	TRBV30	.	CAWNPGANVLTF	TGTGCCTGGAACCCCGGGGCCAACGTCCTGACTTTC
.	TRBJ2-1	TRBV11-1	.	CASSGRDNYNEQFF	TGTGCCAGCAGCGGTCGGGACAACTACAATGAGCAGTTCTTC
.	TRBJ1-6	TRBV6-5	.	CASSRSSYNSPLHF	TGTGCCAGCAGCCGAAGCTCCTATAATTCACCCCTCCACTTT
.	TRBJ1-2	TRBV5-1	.	CASSSEAQVYGYTF	TGCGCCAGCAGCTCCGAGGCCCAGGTCTATGGCTACACCTTC
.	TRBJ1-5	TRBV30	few	CAWSPGGNQPQHF	TGTGCCTGGAGTCCAGGGGGCAATCAGCCCCAGCATTTT
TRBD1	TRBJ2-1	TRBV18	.	CASSPPFGQGNEQFF	TGTGCCAGCTCACCACCGTTCGGACAGGGAAATGAGCAGTTCTTC
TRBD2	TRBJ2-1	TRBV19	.	CASSMVIAGGNEQFF	TGTGCCAGTAGTATGGTAATAGCGGGAGGCAATGAGCAGTTCTTC
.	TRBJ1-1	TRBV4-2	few	CASSQVRGLNTEAFF	TGTGCCAGCAGCCAAGTCCGGGGTTTGAACACTGAAGCTTTCTTT
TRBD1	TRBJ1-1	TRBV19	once	CASSIGDSNRRVLRAFF	TGTGCCAGTAGTATAGGGGACAGCAACCGTCGGGTTCTTAGGGCTTTCTTT
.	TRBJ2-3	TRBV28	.	CASSFPGGTSTDTQYF	TGTGCCAGCAGTTTTCCGGGCGGAACTAGCACAGATACGCAGTATTTT
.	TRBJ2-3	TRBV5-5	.	CASSLESAARSTDTQYF	TGTGCCAGCAGCTTGGAGTCGGCGGCTAGATCAACAGATACGCAGTATTTT
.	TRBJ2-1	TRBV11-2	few	CASSLYPSRLGNEQFF	TGTGCCAGCAGCTTATACCCCAGCAGGCTTGGGAATGAGCAGTTCTTC
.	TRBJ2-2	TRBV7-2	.	CASSLGMTGELFF	TGTGCCAGCAGCTTAGGCATGACCGGGGAGCTGTTTTTT
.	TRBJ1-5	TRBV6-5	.	CASSRGGGQPQHF	TGTGCCAGCAGTCGGGGTGGCGGTCAGCCCCAGCATTTT
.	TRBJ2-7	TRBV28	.	CASTIRGEQYF	TGTGCCAGCACTATAAGGGGTGAGCAGTACTTC
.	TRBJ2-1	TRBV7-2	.	CASSWGFRLAGAEQFF	TGTGCCAGCAGCTGGGGCTTTAGACTAGCAGGGGCTGAGCAGTTCTTC
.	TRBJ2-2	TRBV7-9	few	CASTRDGAANTGELFF	TGTGCCAGCACTCGGGATGGGGCGGCGAACACCGGGGAGCTGTTTTTT
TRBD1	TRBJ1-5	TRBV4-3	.	CASSQDLPGRGQGINQPQHF	TGCGCCAGCAGCCAAGATCTTCCGGGCAGGGGGCAAGGAATCAATCAGCCCCAGCATTTT
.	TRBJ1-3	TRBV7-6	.	CASSLEASSGNTIYF	TGTGCCAGCAGCTTAGAGGCCAGCTCTGGAAACACCATATATTTT
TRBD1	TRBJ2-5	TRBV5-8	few	CASSPGTGGAQETQYF	TGTGCCAGCAGCCCGGGGACAGGGGGCGCACAGGAGACCCAGTACTTC
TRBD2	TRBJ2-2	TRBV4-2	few	CASSQVRGGGNTGELFF	TGTGCCAGCAGCCAGGTTCGGGGCGGGGGTAACACCGGGGAGCTGTTTTTT
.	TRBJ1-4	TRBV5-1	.	CASSLGSANEKLFF	TGCGCCAGCAGCTTGGGAAGCGCGAATGAAAAACTGTTTTTT
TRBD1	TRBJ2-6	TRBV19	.	CASRNSRFSQGQTAGANVLTF	TGTGCCAGTAGAAATTCCCGCTTCAGTCAGGGACAGACTGCTGGGGCCAACGTCCTGACTTTC
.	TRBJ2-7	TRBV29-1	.	CSVSSALSYEQYF	TGCAGCGTTAGCAGCGCCCTTTCCTACGAGCAGTACTTC
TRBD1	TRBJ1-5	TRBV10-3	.	CAIGQGNQPQHF	TGTGCCATAGGACAGGGCAATCAGCCCCAGCATTTT
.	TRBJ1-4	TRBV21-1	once	CATPHGGGVLGPGNEKLFF	TGTGCCACTCCCCACGGGGGGGGCGTATTGGGCCCAGGTAATGAAAAACTGTTTTTT
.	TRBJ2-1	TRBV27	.	CASSTTRGEQFF	TGTGCCAGCAGTACGACTCGGGGTGAGCAGTTCTTC
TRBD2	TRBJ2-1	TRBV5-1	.	CASSLGAGGDEQFF	TGCGCCAGCAGCTTGGGCGCGGGAGGGGACGAGCAGTTCTTC
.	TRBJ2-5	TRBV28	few	CASSTLTGVQTQYF	TGTGCCAGCAGTACCCTCACTGGGGTTCAGACCCAGTACTTC
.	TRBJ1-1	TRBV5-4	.	CASSFQVNTEAFF	TGTGCCAGCAGCTTCCAGGTGAACACTGAAGCTTTCTTT
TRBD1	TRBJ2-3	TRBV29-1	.	CNVGQVIADTQYF	TGCAACGTTGGACAGGTCATCGCAGATACGCAGTATTTT
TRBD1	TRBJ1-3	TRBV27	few	CASSTYPGTGLYF	TGTGCCAGCAGTACCTACCCCGGGACAGGGTTGTATTTT
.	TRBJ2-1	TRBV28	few	CASSFIGVDEQFF	TGTGCCAGCAGTTTTATAGGGGTGGATGAGCAGTTCTTC
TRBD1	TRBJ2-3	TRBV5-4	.	CASSPGPGTVTDTQYF	TGTGCCAGCAGCCCGGGCCCTGGGACAGTAACAGATACGCAGTATTTT
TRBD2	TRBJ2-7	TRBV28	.	CACGERLGKTSGRSYEQYF	TGTGCCTGCGGGGAGAGACTAGGAAAGACTAGCGGGAGGTCCTACGAGCAGTACTTC
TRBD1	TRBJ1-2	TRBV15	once	CATSRGGTEYGYTF	TGTGCCACCAGCAGAGGGGGGACAGAGTATGGCTACACCTTC
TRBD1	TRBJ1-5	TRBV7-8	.	CASSRQGSNQPQHF	TGTGCCAGCAGCCGACAGGGTTCCAATCAGCCCCAGCATTTT
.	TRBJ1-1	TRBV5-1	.	CASSLVSGVGTEAFF	TGCGCCAGCAGCTTGGTTTCGGGGGTGGGGACTGAAGCTTTCTTT
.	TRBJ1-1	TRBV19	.	CASSIGGQGNTEAFF	TGTGCCAGTAGTATAGGGGGGCAGGGGAACACTGAAGCTTTCTTT
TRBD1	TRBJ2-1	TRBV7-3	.	CASSLWQGAQNEQFF	TGTGCCAGCAGCTTATGGCAGGGGGCTCAGAATGAGCAGTTCTTC
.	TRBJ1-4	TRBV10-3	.	CANRREEGGELFF	TGTGCCAACCGACGGGAGGAAGGTGGGGAACTGTTTTTT
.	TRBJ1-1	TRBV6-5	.	CASSYRGQLNTEAFF	TGTGCCAGCAGTTATCGAGGACAGCTGAACACTGAAGCTTTCTTT